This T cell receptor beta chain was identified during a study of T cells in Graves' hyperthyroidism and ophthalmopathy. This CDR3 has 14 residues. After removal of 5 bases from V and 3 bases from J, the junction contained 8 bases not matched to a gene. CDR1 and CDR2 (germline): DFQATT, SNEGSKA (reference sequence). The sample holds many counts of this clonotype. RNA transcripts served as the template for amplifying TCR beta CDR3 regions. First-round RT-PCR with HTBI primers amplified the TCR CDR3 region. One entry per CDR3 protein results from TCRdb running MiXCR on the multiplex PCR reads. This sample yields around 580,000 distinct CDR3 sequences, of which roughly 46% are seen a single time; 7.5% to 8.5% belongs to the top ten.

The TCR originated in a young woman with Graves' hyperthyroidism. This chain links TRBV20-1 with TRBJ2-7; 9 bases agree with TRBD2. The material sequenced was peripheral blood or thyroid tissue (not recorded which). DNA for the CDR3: TGCAGTGCTCCCATAGCGGGAGAGGACTACGAGCAGTACTTC. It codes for CSAPIAGEDYEQYF.